The source of this TCR beta chain is a study of T-cell memory formation after mild COVID-19. At the level of the study: There were largely donor-specific TCR clusters.

General observations from the study: Clones that got smaller from day 15 to 85 had even CD4/CD8, while clones growing later tipped toward CD4+.

The CDR3 totals 13 residues. Germline V gene data show CDR1 as ENHRY and CDR2 as SYGVKD. V lost 6 bases and J 0 bases, leaving 8 bases between the germline ends. Via MiXCR, TCRdb re-called the 5' RACE reads, giving one row per CDR3 protein. In the table there are approximately 290,000 distinct CDR3 sequences, approximately 19% of which are singletons. This clonotype was counted once. The antigen is undetermined. The chain joins TRBV10-3 to TRBJ1-1, with D uncertain. The material sequenced was PBMCs or a T cell subset sorted from them (not recorded which). The clonotype originates from a man aged 18 to 29 who had mild COVID-19 (a few samples of this study predate the infection). Cell type and time point are not known. The CDR3 DNA sequence: TGTGCCATCAGCGCAGAGCTGAACACTGAAGCTTTCTTT. Protein sequence: CAISAELNTEAFF.